Listed here are 25 T cell receptor beta chains from one sample, sequenced in a study of control samples from healthy donors and cancer patients. The assay was immunoSEQ multiplex PCR, and TCRdb's table has in-frame clones only and misses some. The data contain roughly 120,000 clones, 80% to 90% of them seen just once; the ten biggest clones take up about 12%. The sample comprised blood. The receptors originated from a man aged 25 to 40 in good health.

This clone appeared a single time. The chain employs TRBV5-5 and TRBJ2-3; D is unclear. Trimming left V 0 bases short and J 3 bases short, with 11 bases between. The CDR3 contains 15 residues. Germline CDR1 SGHKS, CDR2 YYEKEE (reference sequence). The CDR3 DNA sequence: TGTGCCAGCAGCTTGGAAGGCATCACGACAGATACGCAGTATTTT. This encodes CASSLEGITTDTQYF.

The CDR3 protein is CAWSNQALGYTQYF. CDR3 nucleotide sequence: TGTGCCTGGAGTAACCAGGCTCTGGGATATACGCAGTATTTT. V gene TRBV30 combines with J gene TRBJ2-3; D is undetermined. V was pared by 2 bases and J by 7 bases, with 16 bases between. The length of the CDR3 is 14 residues. Germline-derived CDR1 and CDR2 are GTSNPN and SVGIG (reference sequence). The variable domain in full, completed from reference TRBV30 and TRBJ2-3, reads SQTIHQWPATLVQPVGSPLSLECTVEGTSNPNLYWYRQAAGRGLQLLFYSVGIGQISSEVPQNLSASRPQDRQFILSSKKLLLSDSGFYLCAWSNQALGYTQYFGPGTRLTVL.

V usage is TRBV6-2 or TRBV6-3 and J usage is TRBJ1-6; D ambiguous. Between the trimmed V and J ends, which lost 4 bases and 0 bases, there was a span of 10 bases. Germline CDR1 is MNHEY and CDR2 is SVGEGT. The CDR3 has 16 amino acids. The CDR3 sequence: CASSSTESSYNSPLHF. DNA for the CDR3: TGTGCCAGCAGTTCGACCGAGAGCTCCTATAATTCACCCCTCCACTTT.

This clone appeared once. V usage is TRBV7-2 and J usage is TRBJ2-1; D could derive from TRBD1 or TRBD2 (5 bases each). CDR3 length: 16 residues. The V end lost 0 bases, the J end lost 7 bases, and 16 bases lay between the germline ends. Germline V lookup: CDR1 SGHTA, CDR2 FQGNSA. The DNA for the CDR3 is TGTGCCAGCAGCTTAGCGAACCTCCGGGGCTCGAATGAGCAGTTCTTC. Amino acid sequence: CASSLANLRGSNEQFF.

The chain joins TRBV30 to TRBJ1-2, with D possibly being TRBD1 (6 bases). The CDR3 runs to 15 residues. V lost 2 bases and J 2 bases, leaving 15 bases between the germline ends. CDR1 and CDR2 from the germline V gene are GTSNPN and SVGIG (reference sequence). The CDR3 loop reads CAWSTDGQPNYGYTF. The CDR3 DNA reads as TGTGCCTGGAGTACTGATGGACAGCCCAACTATGGCTACACCTTC.

This clone appeared a few times. J is TRBJ1-1 and V is TRBV3-1 (or the pseudogene TRBV3-2); 8 nucleotides line up with TRBD1. CDR1 is LGHDT, CDR2 YNNKEL, per germline (reference sequence). J was trimmed by 6 bases and V by 3 bases; bases with no gene match: 6. The CDR3 sequence is 14 residues long. CDR3 DNA sequence: TGTGCCAGCAGCCATACAGGGACAGGCTCTGAAGCTTTCTTT. It codes for CASSHTGTGSEAFF.

This clone came up a few times. Here the CDR3 reads CASSLITGGWSEQFF. CDR3 nucleotide sequence: TGTGCCAGCAGCTTAATTACGGGGGGGTGGAGTGAGCAGTTCTTC. The chain uses TRBV7-8 and TRBJ2-1; TRBD2 matches 8 bases. The CDR3 is made up of 15 amino acids. Germline V lookup: CDR1 SGHVS, CDR2 FQNEAQ. V shed 2 bases, J shed 9 bases, and the junction held 9 bases outside the gene matches.

V gene TRBV5-4 combines with J gene TRBJ1-1; D remains ambiguous. V was cut by 0 bases and J by 0 bases, with 6 bases left in between. Looked up from germline, CDR1 is SGHNT and CDR2 is YYREEE (reference sequence). The CDR3 covers 14 residues. The CDR3 reads CASSLEQLNTEAFF. CDR3 nucleotide sequence: TGTGCCAGCAGCTTGGAGCAGTTGAACACTGAAGCTTTCTTT.

The J gene is TRBJ2-1, the V gene TRBV11-3; a weak D match, TRBD2 (7 bases). The ends were cut back, 8 bases at V and 4 bases at J, with 18 bases in the middle. The germline V gene has CDR1 SGHNT and CDR2 YENEEA. This CDR3 spans 15 amino acids. The CDR3 nucleotides read TGTGCCAGCGGGAGTCGGCGGGGGCAATACAATGAGCAGTTCTTC. Translation: CASGSRRGQYNEQFF.

J is TRBJ2-7 and V is TRBV6-6; D gene uncertain. The V end lost 7 bases, the J end lost 5 bases, and 15 bases lay between the germline ends. Germline assignment: CDR1 MNHNY and CDR2 SVGAGI (reference sequence). CDR3 size: 13 residues. Written as DNA, the CDR3 is TGTGCCAGCATTGAACAATTCACTAACGAGCAGTACGTC. This gives the protein CASIEQFTNEQYV.

The J gene is TRBJ1-2, the V gene TRBV12-3 or TRBV12-4, with a weak D call TRBD1 (6 bases). V lost 7 bases and J 8 bases, leaving 17 bases between the germline ends. There are 13 residues in the CDR3. The chain's CDR3 is CASTTDSSLGYTF. The CDR3, as DNA: TGTGCCAGCACCACGGACAGCTCCCTAGGCTACACCTTC.

The chain couples TRBV18 to TRBJ2-1; 7 bases are shared with TRBD1. Germline trimming cut 6 bases from V and 7 bases from J; bases unmatched to any gene: 9. Germline V gives CDR1 KGHSH, CDR2 LQKENI. The CDR3 runs to 14 residues. In DNA form, the CDR3 reads TGTGCCAGCTCCCGACAGGGAATGGGAAATGAGCAGTTCTTC. Its translation is CASSRQGMGNEQFF.

This sequence joins TRBV28 and TRBJ1-5, with TRBD1 identical over 7 bases. Germline values: CDR1 MDHEN, CDR2 SYDVKM. The length of the CDR3 is 18 residues. V was pared by 1 base and J by 5 bases, with 14 bases of the junction left unmatched. This CDR3 is CASSLLPTNRGFYQPQHF. The CDR3 nucleotides are TGTGCCAGCAGTTTATTGCCCACAAACAGGGGCTTTTATCAGCCCCAGCATTTT.

The chain combines TRBV11-3 with TRBJ2-7, with D perhaps being TRBD1 or TRBD2 (5 bases each). Germline loops: CDR1 SGHNT, CDR2 YENEEA. V lost 8 bases and J 2 bases, leaving 16 bases between the germline ends. This CDR3 spans 14 amino acids. The CDR3 here is CASSPVGVAYEQYF. CDR3 nucleotide sequence: TGTGCCAGCTCACCTGTGGGGGTAGCCTACGAGCAGTACTTC. Combining the CDR3 with reference TRBV11-3 and TRBJ2-7 gives the whole variable domain EAGVVQSPRYKIIEKKQPVAFWCNPISGHNTLYWYLQNLGQGPELLIRYENEEAVDDSQLPKDRFSAERLKGVDSTLKIQPAELGDSAVYLCASSPVGVAYEQYFGPGTRLTVT.

This clone was recorded only once. The V gene is TRBV10-2, the J gene TRBJ2-5; TRBD1 or TRBD2 may be the D gene (5 bases each). Trimming stripped 5 bases from V and 5 bases from J, with 18 bases between. The germline V gene encodes CDR1 WSHSY and CDR2 SAAADI. This CDR3 has 15 residues. The CDR3 loop is CASSMSGRYSETQYF. Here the CDR3 DNA reads TGCGCCAGCAGTATGTCAGGGAGATATAGCGAGACCCAGTACTTC.

This chain joins TRBV10-1 and TRBJ1-3; D may be TRBD1 (5 bases). Per the germline V gene, CDR1 is WNHNN and CDR2 is SYGVQD (reference sequence). Trimming left V 6 bases short and J 0 bases short, with 12 bases between. This CDR3 is 15 amino acids long. Here the CDR3 reads CASSDGDFSGNTIYF. The CDR3 coding sequence is TGCGCCAGCAGCGACGGGGACTTCTCTGGAAACACCATATATTTT.

CDR3 DNA sequence: TGTGCCAGCAGCCAAGGTAGGGGAGGCGAGCAGTACGTC. Translated: CASSQGRGGEQYV. This chain connects TRBV3-1 (or the pseudogene TRBV3-2) to TRBJ2-7; D is perhaps TRBD2 (6 bases). This CDR3 has 13 residues. Per the germline V gene, CDR1 is LGHDT and CDR2 is YNNKEL (reference sequence). Trimming removed 1 base at V and 6 bases at J, with 10 bases between.

The table lists this clone with a few counts. The rearrangement links TRBV19 to TRBJ2-3; D uncertain. The germline CDR1 and CDR2 sequences are LNHDA and SQIVND (reference sequence). CDR3 length: 13 residues. Trimming shortened V by 7 bases and J by 0 bases, and 8 bases separated the two germline ends. The CDR3 here is CASKTASTDTQYF. The DNA of the CDR3 is TGTGCCAGTAAGACCGCTAGCACAGATACGCAGTATTTT.

V gene TRBV13 combines with J gene TRBJ1-3, with D maybe TRBD1 (5 bases). This CDR3 comprises 13 residues. Between the trimmed V and J ends, which lost 3 bases and 3 bases, there was a span of 6 bases. Germline V CDR1 and CDR2: PRHDT, FYEKMQ (reference sequence). In DNA, the CDR3 is TGTGCCAGCAGCTTGGGGGTTGGAAACACCATATATTTT. Translated, it gives CASSLGVGNTIYF. The whole variable domain, filled in from reference TRBV13 and TRBJ1-3, reads AAGVIQSPRHLIKEKRETATLKCYPIPRHDTVYWYQQGPGQDPQFLISFYEKMQSDKGSIPDRFSAQQFSDYHSELNMSSLELGDSALYFCASSLGVGNTIYFGEGSWLTVV.

V and J are TRBV7-3 and TRBJ2-1; D gene ambiguous. The CDR3 is 16 amino acids. The germline gives CDR1 SGHTA, CDR2 FQGTGA. Trimming pared 5 bases from V and 0 bases from J, leaving 14 bases between. The DNA for the CDR3 is TGTGCCAGCAGCGGCAGAGTCCATGGCTCCTACAATGAGCAGTTCTTC. It codes for CASSGRVHGSYNEQFF.

This clone is a singleton in its sample. V is TRBV5-1 and J is TRBJ2-2; D ambiguous. CDR1 SGHRS and CDR2 YFSETQ come from the germline V gene. The CDR3 has 15 residues. V dropped 1 base and J dropped 4 bases, with 11 bases sitting between them. The CDR3 DNA reads TGCGCCAGCAGCTTGCGGGCAATATTCACCGGGGAGCTGTTTTTT. Its translation: CASSLRAIFTGELFF.

The rearrangement joins TRBV18 to TRBJ2-6; 7 positions match TRBD2. The CDR3 is 20 residues long. Germline lookup yields CDR1 KGHSH and CDR2 LQKENI. With V trimmed by 3 bases and J by 9 bases, 23 bases remained unmatched. DNA for the CDR3: TGTGCCAGCTCACCGGCTTCCTCCATGCCCTCGGGGGGTTGGGTCAACGTCCTGACTTTC. This encodes CASSPASSMPSGGWVNVLTF.

This chain joins TRBV19 and TRBJ1-2; D unclear. Germline V gene data show CDR1 as LNHDA and CDR2 as SQIVND (reference sequence). Deletions cut 7 bases from V and 2 bases from J, with 17 bases between. CDR3 length: 15 amino acids. The CDR3 sequence: CASTPRAGLNYGYTF. CDR3 nucleotides: TGTGCCAGTACCCCCCGGGCAGGACTCAACTATGGCTACACCTTC.

The chain employs TRBV6-5 and TRBJ2-5; TRBD2 matches 8 bases. V dropped 7 bases and J dropped 3; count of bases not matched to a gene: 7. Germline assignment: CDR1 MNHEY and CDR2 SVGAGI. The CDR3 sequence is 14 residues long. DNA of the CDR3: TGTGCCAGCACCGTCGGGGGGGGGAAAGAGACCCAGTACTTC. Protein sequence: CASTVGGGKETQYF.

This sequence joins TRBV9 and TRBJ1-1, with D perhaps matching TRBD1 (5 bases). Germline CDR1 SGDLS, CDR2 YYNGEE. Trimming stripped 0 bases from V and 0 bases from J, with 9 bases between. The CDR3 length is 15 residues. The CDR3 reads CASSVDSGMNTEAFF. The CDR3 coding sequence is TGTGCCAGCAGCGTAGATTCAGGGATGAACACTGAAGCTTTCTTT.